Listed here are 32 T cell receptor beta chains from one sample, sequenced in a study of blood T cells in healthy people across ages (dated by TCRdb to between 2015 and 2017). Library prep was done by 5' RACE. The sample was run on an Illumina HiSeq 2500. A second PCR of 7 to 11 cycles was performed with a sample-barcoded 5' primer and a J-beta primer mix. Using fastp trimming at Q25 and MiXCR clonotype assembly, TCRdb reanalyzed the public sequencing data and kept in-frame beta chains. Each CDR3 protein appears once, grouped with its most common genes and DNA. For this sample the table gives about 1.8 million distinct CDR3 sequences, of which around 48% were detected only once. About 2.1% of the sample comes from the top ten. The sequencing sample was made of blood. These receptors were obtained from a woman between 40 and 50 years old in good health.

The CDR3 loop is CASSYVLGGYTF. As DNA, the CDR3 is TGTGCCAGCAGTTACGTCTTAGGGGGCTACACCTTC. This rearrangement joins TRBV6-6 to TRBJ1-2; D is uncertain. Per the germline V gene, CDR1 is MNHNY and CDR2 is SVGAGI (reference sequence). The CDR3 runs 12 residues. V was trimmed by 2 bases and J by 8 bases, leaving 9 bases between them.

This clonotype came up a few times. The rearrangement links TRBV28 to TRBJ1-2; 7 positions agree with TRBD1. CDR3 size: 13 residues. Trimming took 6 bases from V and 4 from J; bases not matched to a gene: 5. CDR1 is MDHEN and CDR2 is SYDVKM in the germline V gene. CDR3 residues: CASRIDRAYGYTF. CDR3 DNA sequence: TGTGCCAGCAGGATCGACAGGGCCTATGGCTACACCTTC.

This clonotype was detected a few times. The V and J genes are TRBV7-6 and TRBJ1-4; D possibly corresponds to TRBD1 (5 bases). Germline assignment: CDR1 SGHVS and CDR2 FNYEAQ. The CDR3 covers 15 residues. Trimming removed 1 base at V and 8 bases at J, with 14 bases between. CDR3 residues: CASSLVGGADEKLFF. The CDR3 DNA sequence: TGTGCCAGCAGCTTAGTTGGAGGGGCGGACGAAAAACTGTTTTTT.

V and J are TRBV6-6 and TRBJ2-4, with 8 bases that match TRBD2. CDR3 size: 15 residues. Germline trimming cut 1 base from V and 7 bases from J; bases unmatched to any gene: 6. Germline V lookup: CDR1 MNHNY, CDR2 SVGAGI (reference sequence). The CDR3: CASSYWRGDENIQYF. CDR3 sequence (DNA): TGTGCCAGCAGTTACTGGCGGGGGGACGAGAACATTCAGTACTTC.

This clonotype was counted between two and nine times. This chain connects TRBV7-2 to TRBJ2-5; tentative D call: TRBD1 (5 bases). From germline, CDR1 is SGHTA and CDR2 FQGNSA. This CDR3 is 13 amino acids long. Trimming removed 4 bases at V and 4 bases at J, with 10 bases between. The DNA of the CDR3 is TGTGCCAGCAGCTGGCAGGGTGGAGAGACCCAGTACTTC. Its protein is CASSWQGGETQYF.

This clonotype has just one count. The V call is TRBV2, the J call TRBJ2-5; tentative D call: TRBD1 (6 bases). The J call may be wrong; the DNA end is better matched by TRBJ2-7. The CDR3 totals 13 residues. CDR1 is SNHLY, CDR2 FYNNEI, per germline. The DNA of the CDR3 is TGTGCCAGCAGTGAAGGTCAGGGGTTCGAGCAGTACTTC. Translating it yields CASSEGQGFEQYF.

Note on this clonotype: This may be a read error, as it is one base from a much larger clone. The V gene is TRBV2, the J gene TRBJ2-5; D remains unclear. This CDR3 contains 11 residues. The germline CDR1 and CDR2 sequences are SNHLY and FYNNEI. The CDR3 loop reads CASTEQETQYF. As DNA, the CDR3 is TGTGCCAGCACTGAACAAGAGACCCAGTACTTC. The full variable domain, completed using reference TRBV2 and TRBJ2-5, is EPEVTQTPSHQVTQMGQEVILRCVPISNHLYFYWYRQILGQKVEFLVSFYNNEISEKSEIFDDQFSVERPDGSNFTLKIRSTKLEDSAMYFCASTEQETQYFGPGTRLLVL.

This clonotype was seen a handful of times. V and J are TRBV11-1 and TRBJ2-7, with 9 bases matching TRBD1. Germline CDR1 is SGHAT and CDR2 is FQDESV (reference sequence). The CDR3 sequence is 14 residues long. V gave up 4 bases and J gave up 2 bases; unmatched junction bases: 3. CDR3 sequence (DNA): TGTGCCAGCAGCTGGGACAGGGCTACCTACGAGCAGTACTTC. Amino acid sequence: CASSWDRATYEQYF. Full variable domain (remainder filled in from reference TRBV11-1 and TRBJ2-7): EAEVAQSPRYKITEKSQAVAFWCDPISGHATLYWYRQILGQGPELLVQFQDESVVDDSQLPKDRFSAERLKGVDSTLKIQPAELGDSAMYLCASSWDRATYEQYFGPGTRLTVT.

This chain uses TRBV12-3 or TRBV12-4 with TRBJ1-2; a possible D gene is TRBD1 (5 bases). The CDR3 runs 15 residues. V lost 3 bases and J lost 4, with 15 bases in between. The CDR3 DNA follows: TGTGCCAGCAGTTTCTCTCTGGGGCAGAGCTATGGCTACACCTTC. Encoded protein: CASSFSLGQSYGYTF.

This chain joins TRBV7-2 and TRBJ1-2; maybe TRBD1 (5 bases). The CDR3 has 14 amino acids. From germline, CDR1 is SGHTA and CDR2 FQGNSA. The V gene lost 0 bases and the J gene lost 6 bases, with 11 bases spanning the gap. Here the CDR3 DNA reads TGTGCCAGCAGCTTAGCGTTCGGGGGTGATGGCTACACCTTC. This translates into CASSLAFGGDGYTF.

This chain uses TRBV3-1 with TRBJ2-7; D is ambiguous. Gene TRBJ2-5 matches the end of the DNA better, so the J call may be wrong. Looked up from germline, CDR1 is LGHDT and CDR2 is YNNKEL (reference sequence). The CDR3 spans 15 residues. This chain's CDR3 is CASSQDGVALETQYF. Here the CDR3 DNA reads TGTGCCAGCAGCCAAGATGGAGTAGCCTTGGAGACCCAGTACTTC.

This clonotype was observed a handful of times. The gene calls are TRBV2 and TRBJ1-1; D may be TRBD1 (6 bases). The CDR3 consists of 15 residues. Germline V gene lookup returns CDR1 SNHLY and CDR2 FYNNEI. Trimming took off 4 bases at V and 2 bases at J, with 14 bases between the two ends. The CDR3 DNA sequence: TGTGCCAGCAGTGTCGGGGGCGTGGGAAACACTGAAGCTTTCTTT. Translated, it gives CASSVGGVGNTEAFF.

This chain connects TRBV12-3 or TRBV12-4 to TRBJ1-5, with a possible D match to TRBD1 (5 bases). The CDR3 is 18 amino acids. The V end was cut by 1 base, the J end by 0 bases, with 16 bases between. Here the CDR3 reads CASSLEVMDTTSNQPQHF. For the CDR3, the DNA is TGTGCCAGCAGTTTAGAGGTTATGGACACCACTAGCAATCAGCCCCAGCATTTT.

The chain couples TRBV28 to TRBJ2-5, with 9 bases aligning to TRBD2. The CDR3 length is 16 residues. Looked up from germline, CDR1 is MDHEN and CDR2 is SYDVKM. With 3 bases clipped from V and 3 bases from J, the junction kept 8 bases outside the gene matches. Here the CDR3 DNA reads TGTGCCAGCAGTTTGGAGGTGGCGGGGGGGAAAGAGACCCAGTACTTC. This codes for CASSLEVAGGKETQYF.

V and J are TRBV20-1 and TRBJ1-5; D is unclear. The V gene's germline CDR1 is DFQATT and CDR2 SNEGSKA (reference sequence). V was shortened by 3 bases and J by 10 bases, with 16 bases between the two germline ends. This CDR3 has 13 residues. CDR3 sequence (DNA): TGCAGTGCTAGTCCGGGCAGTGGGAATCCCCAGCATTTT. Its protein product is CSASPGSGNPQHF.

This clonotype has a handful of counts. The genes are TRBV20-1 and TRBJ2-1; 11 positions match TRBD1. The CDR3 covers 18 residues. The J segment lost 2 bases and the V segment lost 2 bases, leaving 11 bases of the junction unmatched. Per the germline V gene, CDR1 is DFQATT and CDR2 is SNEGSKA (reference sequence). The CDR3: CSARNLRGQGATYNEQFF. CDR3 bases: TGCAGTGCTAGAAACCTAAGAGGACAGGGGGCCACCTACAATGAGCAGTTCTTC.

For the CDR3, the DNA is TGCAGTCCATCTATTGCCCCTACTAACTATGGCTACACCTTC. This sequence encodes CSPSIAPTNYGYTF. The chain joins TRBV20-1 to TRBJ1-2; D is unclear. Germline values: CDR1 DFQATT, CDR2 SNEGSKA (reference sequence). V lost 8 bases and J lost 0, with 16 bases in between. This CDR3 is 14 amino acids long.

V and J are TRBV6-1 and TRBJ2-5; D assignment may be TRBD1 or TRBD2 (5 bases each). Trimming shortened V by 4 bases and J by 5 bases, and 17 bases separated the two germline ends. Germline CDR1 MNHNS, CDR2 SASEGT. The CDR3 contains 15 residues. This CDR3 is CASSGSGTPGETQYF. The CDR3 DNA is TGTGCCAGCAGTGGCTCCGGGACCCCCGGGGAGACCCAGTACTTC.

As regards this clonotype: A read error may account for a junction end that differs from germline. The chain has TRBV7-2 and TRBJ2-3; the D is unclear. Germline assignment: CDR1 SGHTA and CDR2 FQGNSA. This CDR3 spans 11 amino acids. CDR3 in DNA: TGTGCCAGCAGCTCTTCAGATACGCTGTATTTT. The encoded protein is CASSSSDTLYF.

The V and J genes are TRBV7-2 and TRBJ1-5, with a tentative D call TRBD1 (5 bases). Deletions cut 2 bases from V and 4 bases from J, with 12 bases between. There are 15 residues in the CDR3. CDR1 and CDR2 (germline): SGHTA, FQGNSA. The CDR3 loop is CASSLWQGRNQPQHF. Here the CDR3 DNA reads TGTGCCAGCAGCTTATGGCAGGGCCGGAATCAGCCCCAGCATTTT.

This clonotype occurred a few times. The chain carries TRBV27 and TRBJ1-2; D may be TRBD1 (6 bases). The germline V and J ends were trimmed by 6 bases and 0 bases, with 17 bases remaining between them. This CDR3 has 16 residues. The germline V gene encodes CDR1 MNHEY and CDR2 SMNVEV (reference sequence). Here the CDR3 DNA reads TGTGCCAGCAGCCCCCACGGACAGAACGCTAACTATGGCTACACCTTC. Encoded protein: CASSPHGQNANYGYTF.

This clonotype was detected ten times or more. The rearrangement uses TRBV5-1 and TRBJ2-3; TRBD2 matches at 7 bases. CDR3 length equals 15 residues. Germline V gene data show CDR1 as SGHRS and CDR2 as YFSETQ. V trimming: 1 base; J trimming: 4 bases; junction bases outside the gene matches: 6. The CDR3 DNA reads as TGCGCCAGCAGCTTGTCAATTGGGGGGGCAGATACGCAGTATTTT. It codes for CASSLSIGGADTQYF.

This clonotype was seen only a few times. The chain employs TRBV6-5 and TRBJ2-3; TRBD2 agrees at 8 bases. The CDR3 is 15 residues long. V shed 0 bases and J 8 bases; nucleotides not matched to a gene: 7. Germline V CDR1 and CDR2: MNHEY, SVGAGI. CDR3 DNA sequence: TGTGCCAGCAGTTACTCGCCAGCGGGGGAGGGTACGCAGTATTTT. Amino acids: CASSYSPAGEGTQYF.

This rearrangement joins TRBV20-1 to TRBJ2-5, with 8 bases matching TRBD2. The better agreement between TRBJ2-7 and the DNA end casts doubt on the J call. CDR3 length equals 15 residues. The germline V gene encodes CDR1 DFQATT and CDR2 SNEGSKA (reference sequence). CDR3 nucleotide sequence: TGCAGTGCTAGCCCCGGGACTAGTAGGCACTACGAGCAGTACTTC. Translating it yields CSASPGTSRHYEQYF.

This CDR3 is CSAQVGVQETQYF. CDR3 nucleotides: TGCAGTGCCCAGGTCGGGGTCCAAGAGACCCAGTACTTC. The J gene is TRBJ2-5, the V gene TRBV20-1; tentatively, D is TRBD2 (5 bases). The CDR3 contains 13 residues. Per the germline V gene, CDR1 is DFQATT and CDR2 is SNEGSKA (reference sequence). The V end lost 6 bases, the J end lost 1 base, and 12 bases lay between the germline ends.

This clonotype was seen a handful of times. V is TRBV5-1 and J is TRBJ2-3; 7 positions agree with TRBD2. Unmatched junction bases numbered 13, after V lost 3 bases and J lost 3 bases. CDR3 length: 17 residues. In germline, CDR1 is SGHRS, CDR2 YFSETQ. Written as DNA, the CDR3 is TGCGCCAGCAGCTCACGTACTAGCGCCCCGAAGACAGATACGCAGTATTTT. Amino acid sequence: CASSSRTSAPKTDTQYF.

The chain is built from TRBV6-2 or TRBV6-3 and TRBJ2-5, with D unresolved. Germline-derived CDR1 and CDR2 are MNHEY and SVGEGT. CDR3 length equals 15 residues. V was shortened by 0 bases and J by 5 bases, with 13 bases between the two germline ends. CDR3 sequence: CASSYSRRLEETQYF. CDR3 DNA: TGTGCCAGCAGTTACTCGAGACGACTCGAGGAGACCCAGTACTTC.

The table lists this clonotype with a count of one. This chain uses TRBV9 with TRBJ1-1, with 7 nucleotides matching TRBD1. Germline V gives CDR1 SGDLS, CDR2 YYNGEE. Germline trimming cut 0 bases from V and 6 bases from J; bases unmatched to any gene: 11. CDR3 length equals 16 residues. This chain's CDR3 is CASSVGVLGTDAEAFF. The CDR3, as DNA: TGTGCCAGCAGCGTAGGGGTTTTAGGGACAGACGCTGAAGCTTTCTTT. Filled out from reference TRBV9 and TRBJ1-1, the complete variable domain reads DSGVTQTPKHLITATGQRVTLRCSPRSGDLSVYWYQQSLDQGLQFLIQYYNGEERAKGNILERFSAQQFPDLHSELNLSSLELGDSALYFCASSVGVLGTDAEAFFGQGTRLTVV.

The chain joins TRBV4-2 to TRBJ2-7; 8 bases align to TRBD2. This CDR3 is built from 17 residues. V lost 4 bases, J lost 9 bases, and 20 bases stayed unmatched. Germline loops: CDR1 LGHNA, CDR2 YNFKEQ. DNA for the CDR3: TGTGCCAGCAGCCGGCATCGGGGGGGCCAGATACCTTTAGCGCAGTACTTC. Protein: CASSRHRGGQIPLAQYF.

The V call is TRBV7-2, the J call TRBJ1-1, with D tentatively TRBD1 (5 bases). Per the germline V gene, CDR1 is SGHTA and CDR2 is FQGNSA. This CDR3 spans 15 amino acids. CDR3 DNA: TGTGGCGAGGCGGGGGAGGCGGGGGTGAACACTGAAGCTTTCTTT. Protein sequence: CGEAGEAGVNTEAFF.

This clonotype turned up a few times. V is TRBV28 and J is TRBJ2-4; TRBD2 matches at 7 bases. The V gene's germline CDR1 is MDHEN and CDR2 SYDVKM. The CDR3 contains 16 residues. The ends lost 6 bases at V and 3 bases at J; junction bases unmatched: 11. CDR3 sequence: CASRSRGTIGKNIQYF. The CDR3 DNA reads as TGTGCCAGCAGATCGCGAGGGACTATTGGCAAAAACATTCAGTACTTC.

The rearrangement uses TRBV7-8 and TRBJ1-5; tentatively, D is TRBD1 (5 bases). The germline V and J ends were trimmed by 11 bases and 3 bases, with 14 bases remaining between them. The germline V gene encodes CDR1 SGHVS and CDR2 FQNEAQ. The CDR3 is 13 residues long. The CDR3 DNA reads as TGTGCCGGACGGGGGGTGCACAATCAGCCCCAGCATTTT. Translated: CAGRGVHNQPQHF. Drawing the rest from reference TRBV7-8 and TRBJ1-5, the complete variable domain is GAGVSQSPRYKVAKRGQDVALRCDPISGHVSLFWYQQALGQGPEFLTYFQNEAQLDKSGLPSDRFFAERPEGSVSTLKIQRTQQEDSAVYLCAGRGVHNQPQHFGDGTRLSIL.